One sample yielded the 10 T cell receptor beta chains listed below, sequenced in a study of CD8 T cells in Susac syndrome. The RNA, about 0.5 to 1 ug, was put through reverse transcription using random hexamers. TCRdb analysed the immunoSEQ multiplex PCR reads with MiXCR anew, one entry per CDR3 protein. The sample shows 300,000 or so distinct CDR3 sequences, roughly 94% of them seen only once. What was sequenced was CD4+ T cells from PBMCs. The receptors derive from a human donor with multiple sclerosis.

CDR3: CASSLGGARLTEAFF. The CDR3 nucleotides read TGTGCCAGCAGCTTGGGGGGGGCTCGGCTCACTGAAGCTTTCTTT. This chain connects TRBV14 to TRBJ1-1; D may be TRBD1 (6 bases). The CDR3 is 15 residues long. The V gene lost 5 bases and the J gene lost 4 bases, with 17 bases spanning the gap. The V gene's germline CDR1 is SGHDN and CDR2 FVKESK.

The chain is built from TRBV9 and TRBJ1-1, with D possibly matching TRBD1 (5 bases). With 0 bases removed from V and 7 bases from J, the gap between germline ends came to 16 bases. The CDR3 runs 15 residues. CDR1 is SGDLS, CDR2 YYNGEE, per germline. In DNA form, the CDR3 reads TGTGCCAGCAGCGTAGACGGGGGGGGGTTTAATGAAGCTTTCTTT. Amino acids: CASSVDGGGFNEAFF. The variable domain in full, completed from reference TRBV9 and TRBJ1-1, reads DSGVTQTPKHLITATGQRVTLRCSPRSGDLSVYWYQQSLDQGLQFLIQYYNGEERAKGNILERFSAQQFPDLHSELNLSSLELGDSALYFCASSVDGGGFNEAFFGQGTRLTVV.

The rearrangement joins TRBV2 to TRBJ2-2, with TRBD2 identical over 13 bases. Germline loops: CDR1 SNHLY, CDR2 FYNNEI. V shed 7 bases, J shed 8 bases, and the junction held 7 bases outside the gene matches. This CDR3 is built from 15 residues. The CDR3, as DNA: TGTGCCAGCACAGGGACTAGCGGGAAGTTTGGGGAGCTGTTTTTT. It codes for CASTGTSGKFGELFF.

This chain joins TRBV19 and TRBJ2-1, with unresolved D. Per the germline V gene, CDR1 is LNHDA and CDR2 is SQIVND (reference sequence). The CDR3 contains 13 residues. With 3 bases removed from V and 2 bases from J, the gap between germline ends came to 5 bases. CDR3 in DNA: TGTGCCAGTAGTATGTTGGCCTACAATGAGCAGTTCTTC. It is translated as CASSMLAYNEQFF.

The chain is built from TRBV6-5 and TRBJ2-7; D not certain. Germline assignment: CDR1 MNHEY and CDR2 SVGAGI. The CDR3 spans 14 residues. The ends were cut back, 0 bases at V and 2 bases at J, with 8 bases in the middle. CDR3 amino acids: CASSYSPRAYEQYF. As DNA, the CDR3 is TGTGCCAGCAGTTACTCCCCCCGGGCCTACGAGCAGTACTTC.

In DNA form, the CDR3 reads TGCAGTGCTAGAGATCTCACCCGCACAGATACGCAGTATTTT. It codes for CSARDLTRTDTQYF. The chain employs TRBV20-1 and TRBJ2-3, with no clear D. Germline V gene lookup returns CDR1 DFQATT and CDR2 SNEGSKA (reference sequence). Between the trimmed V and J ends, which lost 0 bases and 1 base, there was a span of 8 bases. The CDR3 contains 14 residues.

This chain connects TRBV9 to TRBJ2-3; D possibly matches TRBD1 or TRBD2 (6 bases each). The CDR3 contains 14 residues. Germline values: CDR1 SGDLS, CDR2 YYNGEE. Trimming removed 0 bases from V and 7 bases from J, with 12 bases in between. The CDR3 DNA reads as TGTGCCAGCAGCGTAGGGGGGGCCAAAAATACGCAGTATTTT. It yields the protein CASSVGGAKNTQYF.

The genes are TRBV18 and TRBJ2-5; 8 positions agree with TRBD2. The germline CDR1 and CDR2 sequences are KGHSH and LQKENI. This CDR3 contains 17 residues. V shed 3 bases, J shed 0 bases, and the junction held 9 bases outside the gene matches. In nucleotides, the CDR3 is TGTGCCAGCTCACCGCTCCCCGGCGGGGGGTACCAAGAGACCCAGTACTTC. As protein: CASSPLPGGGYQETQYF.

V and J are TRBV7-9 and TRBJ2-7, with 8 bases that match TRBD2. This CDR3 region has 14 residues. Unmatched junction bases numbered 1, after V lost 3 bases and J lost 0 bases. Germline V gene sequence: CDR1 SEHNR, CDR2 FQNEAQ (reference sequence). This chain's CDR3 is CASSFSGASYEQYF. The CDR3, as DNA: TGTGCCAGCAGCTTTAGCGGGGCCTCCTACGAGCAGTACTTC.

The J gene is TRBJ2-5, the V gene TRBV19; 8 nucleotides line up with TRBD1. The CDR3 consists of 15 residues. Trimming took 4 bases from V and 1 from J; bases not matched to a gene: 5. CDR1 is LNHDA, CDR2 SQIVND, per germline (reference sequence). The CDR3 bases are TGTGCCAGTAGTACCGGGACAGGTGTCCAAGAGACCCAGTACTTC. Its translation: CASSTGTGVQETQYF.